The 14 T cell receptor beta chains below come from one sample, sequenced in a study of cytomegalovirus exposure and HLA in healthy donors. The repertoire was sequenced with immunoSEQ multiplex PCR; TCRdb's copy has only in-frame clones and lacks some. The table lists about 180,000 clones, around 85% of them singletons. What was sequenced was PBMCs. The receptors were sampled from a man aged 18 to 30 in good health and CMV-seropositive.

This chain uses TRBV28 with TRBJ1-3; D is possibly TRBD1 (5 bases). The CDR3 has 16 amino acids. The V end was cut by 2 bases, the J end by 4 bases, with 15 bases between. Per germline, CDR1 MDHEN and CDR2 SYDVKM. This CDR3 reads CASSLHRGGQGNTIYF. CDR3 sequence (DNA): TGTGCCAGCAGTTTACACCGGGGGGGTCAGGGAAACACCATATATTTT. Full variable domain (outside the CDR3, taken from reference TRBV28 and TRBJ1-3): DVKVTQSSRYLVKRTGEKVFLECVQDMDHENMFWYRQDPGLGLRLIYFSYDVKMKEKGDIPEGYSVSREKKERFSLILESASTNQTSMYLCASSLHRGGQGNTIYFGEGSWLTVV.

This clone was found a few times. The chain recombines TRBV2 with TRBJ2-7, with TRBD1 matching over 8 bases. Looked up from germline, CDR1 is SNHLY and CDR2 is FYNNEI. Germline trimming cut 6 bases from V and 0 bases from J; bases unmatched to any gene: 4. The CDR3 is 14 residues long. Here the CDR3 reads CASRTTGGSYEQYF. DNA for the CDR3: TGTGCCAGCAGAACCACAGGGGGCTCCTACGAGCAGTACTTC.

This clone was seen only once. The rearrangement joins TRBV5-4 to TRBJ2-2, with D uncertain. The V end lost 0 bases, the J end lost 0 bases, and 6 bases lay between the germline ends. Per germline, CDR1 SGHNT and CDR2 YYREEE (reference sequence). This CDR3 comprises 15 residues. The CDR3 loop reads CASSLVAANTGELFF. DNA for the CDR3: TGTGCCAGCAGCTTGGTAGCAGCGAACACCGGGGAGCTGTTTTTT.

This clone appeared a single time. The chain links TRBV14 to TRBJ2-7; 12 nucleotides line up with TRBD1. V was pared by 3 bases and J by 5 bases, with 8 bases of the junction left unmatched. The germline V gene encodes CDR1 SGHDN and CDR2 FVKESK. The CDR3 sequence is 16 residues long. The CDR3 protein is CASSHYRDRGQDEQYF. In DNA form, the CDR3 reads TGTGCCAGCAGCCACTACCGGGACAGGGGGCAAGACGAGCAGTACTTC. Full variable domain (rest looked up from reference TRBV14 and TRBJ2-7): EAGVTQFPSHSVIEKGQTVTLRCDPISGHDNLYWYRRVMGKEIKFLLHFVKESKQDESGMPNNRFLAERTGGTYSTLKVQPAELEDSGVYFCASSHYRDRGQDEQYFGPGTRLTVT.

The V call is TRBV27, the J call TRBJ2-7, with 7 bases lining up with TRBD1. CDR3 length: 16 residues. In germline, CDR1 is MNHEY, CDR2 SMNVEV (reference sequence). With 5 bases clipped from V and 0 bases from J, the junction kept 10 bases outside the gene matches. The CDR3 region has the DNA TGTGCCAGCAGTCCCGGAACAGGGGTCAGCTCCTACGAGCAGTACTTC. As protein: CASSPGTGVSSYEQYF.

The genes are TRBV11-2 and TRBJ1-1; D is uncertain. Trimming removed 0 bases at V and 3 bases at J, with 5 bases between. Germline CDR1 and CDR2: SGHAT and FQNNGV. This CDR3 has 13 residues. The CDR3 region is CASSLDPYTEAFF. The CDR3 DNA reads TGTGCCAGCAGCTTAGACCCCTACACTGAAGCTTTCTTT.

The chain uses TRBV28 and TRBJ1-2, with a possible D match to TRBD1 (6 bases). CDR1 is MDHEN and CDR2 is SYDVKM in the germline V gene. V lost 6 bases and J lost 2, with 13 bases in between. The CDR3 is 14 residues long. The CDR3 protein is CASSIPGHNYGYTF. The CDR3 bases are TGTGCCAGCAGCATTCCGGGACACAACTATGGCTACACCTTC.

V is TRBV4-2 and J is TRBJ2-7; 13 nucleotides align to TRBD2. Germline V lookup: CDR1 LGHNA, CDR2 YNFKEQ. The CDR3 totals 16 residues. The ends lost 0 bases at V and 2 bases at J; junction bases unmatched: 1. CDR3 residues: CASSQEGLAGPYEQYF. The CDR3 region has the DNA TGTGCCAGCAGCCAAGAGGGACTAGCGGGACCCTACGAGCAGTACTTC.

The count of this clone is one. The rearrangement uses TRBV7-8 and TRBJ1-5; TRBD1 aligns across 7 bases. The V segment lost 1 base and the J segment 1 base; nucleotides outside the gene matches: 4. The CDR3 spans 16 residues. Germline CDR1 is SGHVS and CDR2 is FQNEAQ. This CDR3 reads CASSLGVGQSNQPQHF. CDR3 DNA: TGTGCCAGCAGCTTAGGCGTGGGACAGAGCAATCAGCCCCAGCATTTT.

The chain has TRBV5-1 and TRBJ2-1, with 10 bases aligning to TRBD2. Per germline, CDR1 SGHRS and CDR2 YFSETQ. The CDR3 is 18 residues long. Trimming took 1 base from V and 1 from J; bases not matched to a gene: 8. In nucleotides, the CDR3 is TGCGCCAGCAGCTTGAACAGCGGGGGGGCAGGGTCCTACAATGAGCAGTTCTTC. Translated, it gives CASSLNSGGAGSYNEQFF.

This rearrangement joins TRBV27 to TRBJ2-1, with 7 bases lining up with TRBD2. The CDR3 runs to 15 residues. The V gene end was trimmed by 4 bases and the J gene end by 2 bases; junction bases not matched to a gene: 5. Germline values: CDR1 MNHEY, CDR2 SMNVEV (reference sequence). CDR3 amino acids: CASSSPGTTYNEQFF. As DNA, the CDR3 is TGTGCCAGCAGTTCTCCCGGGACTACCTACAATGAGCAGTTCTTC.

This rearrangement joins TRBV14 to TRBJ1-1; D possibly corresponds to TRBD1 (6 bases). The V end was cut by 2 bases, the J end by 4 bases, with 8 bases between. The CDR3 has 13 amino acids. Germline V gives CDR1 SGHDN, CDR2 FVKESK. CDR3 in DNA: TGTGCCAGCAGCCAACAGGGGATCACTGAAGCTTTCTTT. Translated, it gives CASSQQGITEAFF.

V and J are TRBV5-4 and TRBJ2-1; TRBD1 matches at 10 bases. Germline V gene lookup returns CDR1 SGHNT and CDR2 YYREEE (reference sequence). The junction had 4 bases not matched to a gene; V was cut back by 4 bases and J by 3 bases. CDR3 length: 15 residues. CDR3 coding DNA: TGTGCCAGCAGCCAGACAGGGGGCAGCTACAATGAGCAGTTCTTC. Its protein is CASSQTGGSYNEQFF.

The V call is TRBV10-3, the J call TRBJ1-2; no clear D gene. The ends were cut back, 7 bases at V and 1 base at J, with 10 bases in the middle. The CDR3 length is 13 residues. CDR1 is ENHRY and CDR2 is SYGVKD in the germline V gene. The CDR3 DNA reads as TGTGCCATCACCAATACAGTTAACTATGGCTACACCTTC. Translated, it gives CAITNTVNYGYTF.